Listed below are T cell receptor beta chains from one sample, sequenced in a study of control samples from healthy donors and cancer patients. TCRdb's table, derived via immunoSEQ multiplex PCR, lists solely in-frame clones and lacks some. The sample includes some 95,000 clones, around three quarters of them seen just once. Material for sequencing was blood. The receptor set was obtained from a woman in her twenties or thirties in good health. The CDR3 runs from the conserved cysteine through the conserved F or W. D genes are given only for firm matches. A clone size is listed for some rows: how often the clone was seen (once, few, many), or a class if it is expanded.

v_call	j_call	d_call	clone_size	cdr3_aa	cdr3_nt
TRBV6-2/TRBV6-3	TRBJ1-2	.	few	CASSTRRVPYGYTF	TGTGCCAGCAGTACCCGCAGGGTACCCTATGGCTACACCTTC
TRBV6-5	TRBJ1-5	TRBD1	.	CASSNRGGQPQHF	TGTGCCAGCAGCAACAGGGGTGGGCAGCCCCAGCATTTT
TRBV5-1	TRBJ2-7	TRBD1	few	CASSLPDRGDYEQYF	TGCGCCAGCAGCCTACCGGACAGGGGAGACTACGAGCAGTACTTC
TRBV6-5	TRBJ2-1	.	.	CASSYTARGEEQFF	TGTGCCAGCAGTTATACCGCCCGGGGAGAGGAGCAGTTCTTC
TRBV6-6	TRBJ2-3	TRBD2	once	CASKLAGGSGTDTQYF	TGTGCCAGCAAACTAGCGGGGGGGTCGGGCACAGATACGCAGTATTTT
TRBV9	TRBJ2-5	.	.	CASSERWGQETQYF	TGTGCCAGCAGCGAACGTTGGGGGCAAGAGACCCAGTACTTC
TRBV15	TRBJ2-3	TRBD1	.	CATSRDKGAADTQYF	TGTGCCACCAGCAGAGATAAGGGGGCCGCAGATACGCAGTATTTT
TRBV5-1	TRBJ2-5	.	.	CASSLGDGETQYF	TGCGCCAGCAGCTTGGGAGATGGGGAGACCCAGTACTTC
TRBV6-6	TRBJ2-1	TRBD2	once	CASSPGGAGGNNEQFF	TGTGCCAGCAGCCCCGGGGGAGCGGGAGGGAACAATGAGCAGTTCTTC
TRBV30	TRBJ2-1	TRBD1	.	CAWRAGGFHEQFF	TGTGCCTGGAGGGCAGGGGGTTTCCATGAGCAGTTCTTC
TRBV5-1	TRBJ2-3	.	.	CASSLVGGGPDTQYF	TGCGCCAGCAGCTTGGTAGGGGGAGGGCCAGATACGCAGTATTTT
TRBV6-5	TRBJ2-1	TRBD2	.	CASGGLAGISEQFF	TGTGCCAGCGGAGGACTAGCGGGGATCAGTGAGCAGTTCTTC
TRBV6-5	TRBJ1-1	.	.	CASSYAGMNTEAFF	TGTGCCAGCAGTTACGCGGGGATGAACACTGAAGCTTTCTTT
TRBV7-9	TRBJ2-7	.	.	CASRDRSYEQYF	TGTGCCAGCAGGGACAGATCCTACGAGCAGTACTTC
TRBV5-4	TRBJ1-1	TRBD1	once	CASSVQGRGNTEAFF	TGTGCCAGCAGCGTACAGGGGCGCGGGAACACTGAAGCTTTCTTT
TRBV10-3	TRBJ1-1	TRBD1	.	CAISPLRGTGMTEAFF	TGTGCCATCAGTCCACTGCGAGGGACAGGGATGACTGAAGCTTTCTTT
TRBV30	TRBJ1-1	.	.	CAWGRTEAFF	TGTGCCTGGGGTCGAACTGAAGCTTTCTTT
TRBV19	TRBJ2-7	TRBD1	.	CASSLRDSLYEQYF	TGTGCCAGTAGTCTCCGGGACAGCCTCTACGAGCAGTACTTC
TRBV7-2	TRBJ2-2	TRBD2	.	CASSLSFGGGAVGELFF	TGTGCCAGCAGCTTAAGCTTTGGCGGGGGGGCCGTCGGGGAGCTGTTTTTT